The T cell receptor beta chain under discussion was sequenced for a study of blood T cell repertoires in COVID-19. Overall study context: COVID-19 samples, acute and convalescent, were from the United States, Italy and Spain. Sample material is recorded as cDNA or gDNA derived from T cells, B-cell-depleted T cells, or PBMCs.

Original processing notes: It was from reference gene primer amplification that nucleated cell counts were estimated. Here immunoSEQ multiplex PCR was the method, and the copy in TCRdb shows in-frame clones only, minus some. The DNA gave D and trimming, while V, J and clone size come from that table. Seen here are approximately 140,000 clones, approximately 89% observed once, and the top ten hold around a quarter. The sequence came from a human donor in a cohort sampled during active COVID-19. The sample comprised peripheral blood.

CDR3 in amino acids: CAISDYRGGTEAFF. The CDR3 nucleotides are TGTGCCATCAGTGATTACAGGGGAGGCACTGAAGCTTTCTTT. This chain connects TRBV10-3 to TRBJ1-1; 7 bases match TRBD1. CDR1 is ENHRY and CDR2 is SYGVKD in the germline V gene. V shed 3 bases and J 4 bases; nucleotides not matched to a gene: 5. The length of the CDR3 is 14 residues.